This is a list of T cell receptor beta chains from one sample in a study of identifying expanded T cells in peripheral blood. Sequencing was performed with immunoSEQ multiplex PCR; in TCRdb, only in-frame clones are kept and a portion is missing. The data hold some 120,000 clones, with around four fifths observed a single time. Source material: blood. These receptors were obtained from a person aged 18 to 69 in good health. CDR3s include the opening cysteine and the closing phenylalanine or tryptophan. The D gene is left open where the match is weak. Some rows mark clone size as missing; the rest say once, few, many or name a class of expanded clone.

D gene	V gene	clone size	J gene	CDR3 DNA	CDR3 protein
-	TRBV19	once	TRBJ2-2	TGTGCCAGTAGTCCAGGATGGGGTAACACCGGGGAGCTGTTTTTT	CASSPGWGNTGELFF
-	TRBV19	-	TRBJ1-1	TGTGCCAGTAGTACCGGACTGATGAACACTGAAGCTTTCTTT	CASSTGLMNTEAFF
-	TRBV7-2	once	TRBJ2-1	TGTGCCAGCAGCTTATTCAGTATAGGTGAGCAGTTCTTC	CASSLFSIGEQFF
TRBD2	TRBV4-3	-	TRBJ2-1	TGCGCCAGCAGCCAAGATGCTCCCGGAAGCGGGGGTCGGGATGAGCAGTTCTTC	CASSQDAPGSGGRDEQFF
-	TRBV29-1	-	TRBJ1-1	TGCAGCGTACGTTCGAACACTGAAGCTTTCTTT	CSVRSNTEAFF
-	TRBV7-2	-	TRBJ2-3	TGTGCCAGCAGCCGTATAGTTTCGGCAGATACGCAGTATTTT	CASSRIVSADTQYF
-	TRBV15	few	TRBJ1-2	TGTGCCACCAGCAGAGATAAGCAGTACACCTTC	CATSRDKQYTF
-	TRBV7-8	-	TRBJ2-5	TGTGCCAGCAGCTTAGGATCAAAGGGGACACTTGGGGAGACCCAGTACTTC	CASSLGSKGTLGETQYF
TRBD2	TRBV6-5	-	TRBJ2-1	TGTGCCAGCAGCCGTAGCGGGGCGTACAATGAGCAGTTCTTC	CASSRSGAYNEQFF
-	TRBV2	-	TRBJ1-2	TGTGCCAGCAGTGAAGCGTCCGGGGGACTCTATGGCTACACCTTC	CASSEASGGLYGYTF
TRBD1	TRBV14	-	TRBJ2-1	TGTGCCAGCAGCCAGGACTGGACAGGGAAGCAGTTCTTC	CASSQDWTGKQFF
-	TRBV6-6	-	TRBJ1-1	TGTGCCAGCAGCCCGTCTGAGAACACTGAAGCTTTCTTT	CASSPSENTEAFF
TRBD1	TRBV2	-	TRBJ1-1	TGTGCCAGCACCGCGGACAGGCCTAACACTGAAGCTTTCTTT	CASTADRPNTEAFF
-	TRBV5-1	-	TRBJ2-2	TGCGCCAGCACCACCGGTACGGCCAGGAACACCGGGGAGCTGTTTTTT	CASTTGTARNTGELFF
-	TRBV5-5	-	TRBJ2-3	TGTGCCAGCAGCTTGGCCTCGCTGGGTAGCACAGATACGCAGTATTTT	CASSLASLGSTDTQYF
TRBD1	TRBV27	-	TRBJ1-5	TGTGCCAGCAGTTTATCGGGGACAGGGTATCAGCCCCAGCATTTT	CASSLSGTGYQPQHF
TRBD1	TRBV2	-	TRBJ1-2	TGTGCCAGCAGCTCGACAGGGTCCTATGGCTACACCTTC	CASSSTGSYGYTF
-	TRBV12-5	-	TRBJ2-3	TGTGCTAGTGGTCTGGGTTTCGGGGACACAGATACGCAGTATTTT	CASGLGFGDTDTQYF
-	TRBV27	-	TRBJ2-7	TGTGCCAGCAGTCCCCACAGGGTATCGGGAACCTACGAGCAGTACTTC	CASSPHRVSGTYEQYF
-	TRBV6-6	once	TRBJ1-1	TGTGCCAGCAGTCAAGATCAGGGGATGAACACTGAAGCTTTCTTT	CASSQDQGMNTEAFF
-	TRBV19	-	TRBJ1-2	TGTGCCAGTAGTTATACGGCCGGCTACACCTTC	CASSYTAGYTF
-	TRBV7-9	-	TRBJ1-3	TGTGCCAGCAGCCCCACTAACACTGAAAACACCATATATTTT	CASSPTNTENTIYF
-	TRBV6-1	-	TRBJ1-3	TGTGCCAGCAGTGATAAAAGACAGGCTGGAAACACCATATATTTT	CASSDKRQAGNTIYF
TRBD1	TRBV5-1	-	TRBJ2-7	TGCGCCAGCAGCTTGTACGACAGGGAAGCCGAGCAGTACTTC	CASSLYDREAEQYF
-	TRBV19	-	TRBJ2-3	TGTGCCAGTAGTGGCGGAGGAGCTAGCACAGATACGCAGTATTTT	CASSGGGASTDTQYF
-	TRBV30	-	TRBJ1-1	TGTGCCTGGGCGAGGGCGCGGTTCACTGAAGCTTTCTTT	CAWARARFTEAFF
TRBD1	TRBV7-9	-	TRBJ2-1	TGTGCCAGCAGCTTACAGGGGGCTATGAATGAGCAGTTCTTC	CASSLQGAMNEQFF
-	TRBV7-9	-	TRBJ2-7	TGTGCCAGCAGCTCGTCAGGGGACGAGCAGTACTTC	CASSSSGDEQYF
-	TRBV18	-	TRBJ1-1	TGTGCCAGCTCACCCCCTCCCCAGTTGAACACTGAAGCTTTCTTT	CASSPPPQLNTEAFF
-	TRBV14	-	TRBJ1-2	TGTGCCAGCAGCCACGACGGAAATGGCTACACCTTC	CASSHDGNGYTF
-	TRBV4-3	-	TRBJ1-3	TGCGCCAGCAGCCAAGGTTACGGGAACACCATATATTTT	CASSQGYGNTIYF
-	TRBV30	-	TRBJ1-6	TGTGCCTGGAGTGGACAAGTTTCACCCCTCCACTTT	CAWSGQVSPLHF
-	TRBV2	-	TRBJ2-7	TGTGCCAGCACGGGGAACCCCTACGAGCAGTACTTC	CASTGNPYEQYF
TRBD1	TRBV19	-	TRBJ2-3	TGTGCCAGCCAGGGGGCGACCGCGAGCACAGATACGCAGTATTTT	CASQGATASTDTQYF
-	TRBV6-6	-	TRBJ2-5	TGTGCCAGCAGTCCCCAGTGGATACAAGAGACCCAGTACTTC	CASSPQWIQETQYF
-	TRBV4-3	-	TRBJ1-4	TGCGCCAGCAGCCAAAAAAGGGGCGTTAATGAAAAACTGTTTTTT	CASSQKRGVNEKLFF
-	TRBV19	once	TRBJ1-2	TGTGCCAGTGGACAGTTGGCCGTCACGGGTGGCTACACCTTC	CASGQLAVTGGYTF
-	TRBV6-4	few	TRBJ2-6	TGTGCCAGCAGCATAACCTCTGGGGCCAACGTCCTGACTTTC	CASSITSGANVLTF
-	TRBV7-2	-	TRBJ2-1	TGTGCCAGCAGCAAATCCCGGCGGTCCTATTACAATGAGCAGTTCTTC	CASSKSRRSYYNEQFF
-	TRBV4-1	-	TRBJ1-6	TGCGCCAGCAGCCAACTTCCAGAGGATAATTCACCCCTCCACTTT	CASSQLPEDNSPLHF
-	TRBV28	-	TRBJ1-1	TGTGCCAGCAGCGTTAGTACCACTGAAGCTTTCTTT	CASSVSTTEAFF
TRBD1	TRBV27	-	TRBJ1-1	TGTGCCAGCAGTTTAAAGGGGACAGTTAACACTGAAGCTTTCTTT	CASSLKGTVNTEAFF
-	TRBV7-2	once	TRBJ2-3	TGTGCCAGCAGGGCGACATCACTCACAGATACGCAGTATTTT	CASRATSLTDTQYF
-	TRBV30	-	TRBJ1-3	TGTGCCTGGAGTGTCGGAATCTCTGGAAACACCATATATTTT	CAWSVGISGNTIYF
-	TRBV11-2	-	TRBJ1-2	TGTGCCAGCAGCTTATCGGTCTCTCGGCAGGGGATACAATATGGCTACACCTTC	CASSLSVSRQGIQYGYTF